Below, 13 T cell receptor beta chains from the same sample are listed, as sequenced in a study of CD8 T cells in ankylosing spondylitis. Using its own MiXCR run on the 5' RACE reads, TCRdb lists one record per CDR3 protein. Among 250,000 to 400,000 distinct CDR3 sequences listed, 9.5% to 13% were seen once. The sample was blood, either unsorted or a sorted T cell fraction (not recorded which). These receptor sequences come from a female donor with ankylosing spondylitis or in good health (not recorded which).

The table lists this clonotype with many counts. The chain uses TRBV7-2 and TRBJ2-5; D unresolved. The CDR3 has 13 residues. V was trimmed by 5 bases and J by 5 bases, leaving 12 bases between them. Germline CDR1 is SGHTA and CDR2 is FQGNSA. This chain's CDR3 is CASSRDPLETQYF. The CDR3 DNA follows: TGTGCCAGCAGCCGCGACCCACTGGAGACCCAGTACTTC.

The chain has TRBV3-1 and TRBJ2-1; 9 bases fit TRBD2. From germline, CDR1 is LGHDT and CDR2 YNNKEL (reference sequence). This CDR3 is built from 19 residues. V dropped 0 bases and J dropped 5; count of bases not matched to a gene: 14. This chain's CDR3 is CASSQDWKPTSGPDNEQFF. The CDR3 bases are TGTGCCAGCAGCCAAGATTGGAAGCCGACTAGCGGACCCGACAATGAGCAGTTCTTC.

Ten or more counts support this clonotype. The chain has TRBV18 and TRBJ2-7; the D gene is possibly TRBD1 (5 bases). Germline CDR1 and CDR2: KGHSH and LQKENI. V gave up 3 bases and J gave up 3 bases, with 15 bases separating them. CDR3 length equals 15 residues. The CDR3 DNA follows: TGTGCCAGCTCACCGTTACCAAGACAGAACTACGAGCAGTACTTC. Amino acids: CASSPLPRQNYEQYF.

CDR3 sequence reads: CASSPSSIGLPIAKNIQYF. Written as DNA, the CDR3 is TGTGCCAGCAGTCCTAGCTCCATTGGGCTACCTATAGCCAAAAACATTCAGTACTTC. This chain uses TRBV28 with TRBJ2-4, with TRBD2 as a possible D gene (5 bases). Trimming pared 5 bases from V and 0 bases from J, leaving 23 bases between. Germline V gene lookup returns CDR1 MDHEN and CDR2 SYDVKM. The CDR3 runs 19 residues. Supplemented by reference TRBV28 and TRBJ2-4, the full variable domain reads DVKVTQSSRYLVKRTGEKVFLECVQDMDHENMFWYRQDPGLGLRLIYFSYDVKMKEKGDIPEGYSVSREKKERFSLILESASTNQTSMYLCASSPSSIGLPIAKNIQYFGAGTRLSVL.

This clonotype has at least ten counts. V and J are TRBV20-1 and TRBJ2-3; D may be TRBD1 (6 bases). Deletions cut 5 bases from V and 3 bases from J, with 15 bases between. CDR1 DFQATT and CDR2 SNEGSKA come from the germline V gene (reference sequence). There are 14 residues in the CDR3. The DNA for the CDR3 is TGCAGTGCTGCCACCTTACAGGGAACAGATACGCAGTATTTT. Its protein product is CSAATLQGTDTQYF.

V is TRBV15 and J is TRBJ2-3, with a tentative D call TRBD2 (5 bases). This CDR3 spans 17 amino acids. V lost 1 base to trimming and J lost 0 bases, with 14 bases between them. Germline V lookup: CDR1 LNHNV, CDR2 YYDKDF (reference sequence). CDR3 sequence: CATSRAGSRPSTDTQYF. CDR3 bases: TGTGCCACCAGCAGAGCGGGATCTAGACCTAGCACAGATACGCAGTATTTT.

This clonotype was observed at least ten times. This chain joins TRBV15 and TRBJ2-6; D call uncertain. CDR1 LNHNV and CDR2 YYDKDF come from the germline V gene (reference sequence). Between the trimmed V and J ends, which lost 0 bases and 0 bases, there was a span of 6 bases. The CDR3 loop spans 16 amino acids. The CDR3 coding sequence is TGTGCCACCAGCAGAGATAGTTCCTCTGGGGCCAACGTCCTGACTTTC. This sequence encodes CATSRDSSSGANVLTF.

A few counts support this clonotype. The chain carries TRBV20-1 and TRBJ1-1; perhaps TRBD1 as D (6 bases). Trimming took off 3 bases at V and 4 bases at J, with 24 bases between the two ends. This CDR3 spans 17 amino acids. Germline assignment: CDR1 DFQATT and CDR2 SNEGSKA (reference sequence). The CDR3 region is CSARDPARQVRGTEAFF. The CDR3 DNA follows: TGCAGTGCTAGGGATCCCGCTCGACAGGTTCGGGGCACTGAAGCTTTCTTT.

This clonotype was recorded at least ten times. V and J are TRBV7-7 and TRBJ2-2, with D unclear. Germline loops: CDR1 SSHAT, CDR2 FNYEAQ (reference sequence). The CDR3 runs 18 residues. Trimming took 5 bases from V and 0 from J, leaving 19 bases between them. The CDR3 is CASSPMVGRQANTGELFF. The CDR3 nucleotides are TGTGCCAGCAGCCCCATGGTTGGCAGGCAAGCGAACACCGGGGAGCTGTTTTTT.

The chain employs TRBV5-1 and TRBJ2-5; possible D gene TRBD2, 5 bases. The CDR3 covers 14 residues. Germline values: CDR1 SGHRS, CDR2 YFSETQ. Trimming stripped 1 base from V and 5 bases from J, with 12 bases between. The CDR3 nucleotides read TGCGCCAGCAGCTTGACTAGTTTTATGGAGACCCAGTACTTC. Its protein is CASSLTSFMETQYF.

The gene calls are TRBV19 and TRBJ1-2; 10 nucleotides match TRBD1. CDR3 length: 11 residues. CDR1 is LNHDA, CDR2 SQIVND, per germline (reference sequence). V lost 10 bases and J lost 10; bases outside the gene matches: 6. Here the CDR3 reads CAIGTGASYTF. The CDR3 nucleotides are TGTGCCATTGGGACAGGGGCTTCCTACACCTTC.

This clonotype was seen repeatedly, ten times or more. The CDR3: CASRAVETQYF. Written as DNA, the CDR3 is TGTGCCAGCAGGGCCGTAGAGACCCAGTACTTC. J is TRBJ2-5 and V is TRBV2; D ambiguous. The V end lost 6 bases, the J end lost 4 bases, and 6 bases lay between the germline ends. CDR3 length equals 11 residues. CDR1 is SNHLY, CDR2 FYNNEI, per germline.

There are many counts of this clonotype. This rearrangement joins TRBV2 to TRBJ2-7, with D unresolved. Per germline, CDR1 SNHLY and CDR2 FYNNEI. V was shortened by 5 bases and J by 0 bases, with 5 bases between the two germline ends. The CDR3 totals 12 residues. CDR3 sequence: CASSRSSYEQYF. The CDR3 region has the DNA TGTGCCAGCAGTCGCAGCTCCTACGAGCAGTACTTC.